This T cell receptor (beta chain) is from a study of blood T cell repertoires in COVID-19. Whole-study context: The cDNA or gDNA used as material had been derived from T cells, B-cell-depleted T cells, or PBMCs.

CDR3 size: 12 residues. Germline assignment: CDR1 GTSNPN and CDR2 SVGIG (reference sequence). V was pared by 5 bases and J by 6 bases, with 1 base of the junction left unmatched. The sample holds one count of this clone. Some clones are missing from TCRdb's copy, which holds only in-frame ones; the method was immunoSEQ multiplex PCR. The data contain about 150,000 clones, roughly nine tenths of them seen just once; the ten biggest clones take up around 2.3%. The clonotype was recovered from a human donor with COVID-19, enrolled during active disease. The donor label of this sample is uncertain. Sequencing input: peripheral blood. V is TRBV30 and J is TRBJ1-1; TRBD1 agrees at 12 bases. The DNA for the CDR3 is TGTGCCTGGGGGACAGGGGGCGCTGAAGCTTTCTTT. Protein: CAWGTGGAEAFF.